The 27 T cell receptor beta chains below were found in one sample sequenced in a study of blood T cell repertoires in COVID-19. The repertoire was sequenced with immunoSEQ multiplex PCR; TCRdb's copy has only in-frame clones and lacks some. The table includes approximately 280,000 clones, 80% to 90% detected once. The specimen sequenced was peripheral blood. These receptors were collected from a man aged 40-49 years with acute or convalescent COVID-19.

The chain's CDR3 is CASRLGGVTEQYF. In DNA form, the CDR3 reads TGTGCCTCCAGGTTGGGGGGGGTTACTGAGCAGTACTTC. The V and J genes are TRBV10-3 and TRBJ2-7; 7 bases are a match to TRBD2. CDR1 ENHRY and CDR2 SYGVKD come from the germline V gene. Losses at the gene ends were 11 bases for V and 7 bases for J; bases not matched to a gene: 14. The CDR3 has 13 residues.

The chain recombines TRBV25-1 with TRBJ2-7, with D tentatively TRBD2 (7 bases). The CDR3 has 15 amino acids. Trimming stripped 4 bases from V and 7 bases from J, with 20 bases between. The germline CDR1 and CDR2 sequences are MGHDK and SYGVNS. The CDR3 reads CASSGGGGEEWEQYF. CDR3 DNA: TGTGCCAGCAGTGGAGGGGGAGGGGAGGAATGGGAGCAGTACTTC.

This clone was found once. The V gene is TRBV29-1, the J gene TRBJ1-5; D gene uncertain. Germline V gene sequence: CDR1 SQVTM, CDR2 ANQGSEA. This CDR3 contains 12 residues. V lost 6 bases and J 1 base, leaving 7 bases between the germline ends. The CDR3, as DNA: TGCAGCGTACGGGAGAGCAATCAGCCCCAGCATTTT. Protein: CSVRESNQPQHF.

The chain uses TRBV15 and TRBJ2-7, with 10 bases aligning to TRBD1. CDR3 length equals 15 residues. With 1 base clipped from V and 6 bases from J, the junction kept 6 bases outside the gene matches. Germline V CDR1 and CDR2: LNHNV, YYDKDF (reference sequence). This CDR3 is CATSRGGQGVGEQYF. As DNA, the CDR3 is TGTGCCACCAGCAGAGGAGGACAGGGGGTCGGCGAGCAGTACTTC.

The CDR3 loop is CASSTTGGPANYGYTF. As DNA, the CDR3 is TGTGCCAGCAGCACCACAGGGGGCCCAGCTAACTATGGCTACACCTTC. The genes are TRBV5-5 and TRBJ1-2, with 9 positions matching TRBD1. This CDR3 has 16 residues. Germline loops: CDR1 SGHKS, CDR2 YYEKEE (reference sequence). V lost 4 bases and J lost 0; bases outside the gene matches: 7.

The genes are TRBV10-3 and TRBJ1-2; 10 bases are a match to TRBD1. Germline lookup yields CDR1 ENHRY and CDR2 SYGVKD. The CDR3 length is 15 residues. Trimming at V came to 4 bases and at J to 7 bases, leaving 9 bases not matched to a gene. CDR3 bases: TGTGCCATCAGTGCAACCGGGACAGGGGTGGTTGGCTACACCTTC. It codes for CAISATGTGVVGYTF.

The rearrangement links TRBV5-5 to TRBJ2-2; TRBD2 might be the D (6 bases). From germline, CDR1 is SGHKS and CDR2 YYEKEE (reference sequence). V was shortened by 1 base and J by 0 bases, with 10 bases between the two germline ends. This CDR3 comprises 16 residues. The CDR3 nucleotides are TGTGCCAGCAGCTTGTTTTCGGGGGCGAACACCGGGGAGCTGTTTTTT. Translating it yields CASSLFSGANTGELFF.

The rearrangement uses TRBV11-3 and TRBJ2-1, with 7 bases identical to TRBD1. The germline V gene has CDR1 SGHNT and CDR2 YENEEA. V gave up 5 bases and J gave up 1 base; unmatched junction bases: 5. The CDR3 spans 15 residues. In nucleotides, the CDR3 is TGTGCCAGCAGCCCCGGGACAGATTCCTACAATGAGCAGTTCTTC. Translating it yields CASSPGTDSYNEQFF.

The gene calls are TRBV2 and TRBJ1-2, with D tentatively TRBD1 (5 bases). The CDR3 has 13 residues. Germline V gene sequence: CDR1 SNHLY, CDR2 FYNNEI. Deletions cut 4 bases from V and 4 bases from J, with 10 bases between. CDR3 residues: CASSGYRGYGYTF. In nucleotides, the CDR3 is TGTGCCAGCAGTGGATATAGGGGCTATGGCTACACCTTC. The whole variable domain, remainder taken from reference TRBV2 and TRBJ1-2, is EPEVTQTPSHQVTQMGQEVILRCVPISNHLYFYWYRQILGQKVEFLVSFYNNEISEKSEIFDDQFSVERPDGSNFTLKIRSTKLEDSAMYFCASSGYRGYGYTFGSGTRLTVV.

The genes are TRBV2 and TRBJ2-2; D is perhaps TRBD2 (6 bases). This CDR3 comprises 15 residues. Trimming left V 6 bases short and J 4 bases short, with 15 bases between. Germline V gene sequence: CDR1 SNHLY, CDR2 FYNNEI. The CDR3 DNA sequence: TGTGCCAGCAGGCCCGGGGGTCGGGGCACCGGGGAGCTGTTTTTT. This sequence encodes CASRPGGRGTGELFF.

The chain combines TRBV7-9 with TRBJ1-4, with TRBD1 matching 8 bases. The CDR3 extends over 14 amino acids. Germline trimming cut 5 bases from V and 8 bases from J; bases unmatched to any gene: 7. The V gene's germline CDR1 is SEHNR and CDR2 FQNEAQ (reference sequence). CDR3 amino acids: CASSQQGDEEKLFF. Written as DNA, the CDR3 is TGTGCCAGCAGCCAACAGGGGGACGAGGAAAAACTGTTTTTT.

The V gene is TRBV7-8, the J gene TRBJ1-4; TRBD1 aligns across 7 bases. The CDR3 loop spans 15 amino acids. Germline V gene lookup returns CDR1 SGHVS and CDR2 FQNEAQ. Germline trimming cut 1 base from V and 5 bases from J; bases unmatched to any gene: 4. CDR3 in amino acids: CASSLVKDRNEKLFF. The CDR3 region has the DNA TGTGCCAGCAGCTTAGTTAAGGACAGGAATGAAAAACTGTTTTTT.

The J gene is TRBJ2-7, the V gene TRBV27; 7 bases align to TRBD1. Germline CDR1 MNHEY, CDR2 SMNVEV (reference sequence). Trimming removed 2 bases from V and 9 bases from J; junction bases left unmatched: 13. CDR3 size: 15 residues. The CDR3 bases are TGTGCCAGCAGTTTAATAGGACAGGCCCCAGCGTGGCAGTACTTC. Amino acid sequence: CASSLIGQAPAWQYF.

The J gene is TRBJ1-2, the V gene TRBV6-6; 8 bases are shared with TRBD1. The J segment lost 12 bases and the V segment lost 3 bases, leaving 9 bases of the junction unmatched. This CDR3 is built from 13 residues. CDR1 and CDR2 from the germline V gene are MNHNY and SVGAGI (reference sequence). The CDR3 DNA follows: TGTGCCAGCAGTTATCTGGGGACAGGCAGGGACACCTTC. The encoded protein is CASSYLGTGRDTF.

The J gene is TRBJ1-2, the V gene TRBV24-1, with a possible D match to TRBD1 (5 bases). Germline V gene lookup returns CDR1 KGHDR and CDR2 SFDVKD. This CDR3 has 13 amino acids. V was trimmed by 3 bases and J by 4 bases, leaving 8 bases between them. Written as DNA, the CDR3 is TGTGCCACCAGTGATGGGGGGACCTATGGCTACACCTTC. It translates to CATSDGGTYGYTF.

Written as DNA, the CDR3 is TGTGCCTGGAGTGGGACAATAGCTGGAAACACCATATATTTT. The encoded protein is CAWSGTIAGNTIYF. The chain recombines TRBV30 with TRBJ1-3; D is perhaps TRBD1 (5 bases). This CDR3 is built from 14 residues. V was pared by 1 base and J by 2 bases, with 9 bases between. CDR1 and CDR2 (germline): GTSNPN, SVGIG (reference sequence).

This sequence joins TRBV5-4 and TRBJ2-7; TRBD1 aligns across 11 bases. CDR1 is SGHNT, CDR2 YYREEE, per germline (reference sequence). V was clipped by 4 bases and J by 2 bases; unmatched bases: 5. The CDR3 contains 15 residues. The CDR3 here is CASSGQGALAYEQYF. CDR3 nucleotide sequence: TGTGCCAGCAGCGGACAGGGGGCGTTAGCCTACGAGCAGTACTTC.

The CDR3 region is CASSYRRDTEAFF. In nucleotides, the CDR3 is TGTGCCAGCAGTTACAGGAGGGACACTGAAGCTTTCTTT. The chain joins TRBV12-3 or TRBV12-4 to TRBJ1-1, with a weak D call TRBD1 (5 bases). V was clipped by 4 bases and J by 3 bases, with 9 bases between them. CDR3 length: 13 amino acids.

This chain links TRBV27 with TRBJ2-1, with unresolved D. Germline V gives CDR1 MNHEY, CDR2 SMNVEV (reference sequence). The CDR3 runs to 13 residues. V was cut by 5 bases and J by 4 bases, with 9 bases left in between. In nucleotides, the CDR3 is TGTGCCAGCAGTCCCCACAGTTACAATGAGCAGTTCTTC. It translates to CASSPHSYNEQFF.

The chain employs TRBV14 and TRBJ2-2; TRBD1 matches at 9 bases. The CDR3 is made up of 16 amino acids. From germline, CDR1 is SGHDN and CDR2 FVKESK. V was pared by 4 bases and J by 5 bases, with 8 bases of the junction left unmatched. The chain's CDR3 is CASSPKDRGRTGELFF. CDR3 bases: TGTGCCAGCAGCCCCAAGGACAGGGGTAGAACCGGGGAGCTGTTTTTT.

This chain connects TRBV19 to TRBJ1-1; the D is unclear. Trimming pared 5 bases from V and 10 bases from J, leaving 17 bases between. Germline V gives CDR1 LNHDA, CDR2 SQIVND (reference sequence). This CDR3 comprises 13 residues. The CDR3 DNA follows: TGTGCCAGTAGTCTCCCCCCATTCGGCGGAGCTTTCTTT. Protein product: CASSLPPFGGAFF. The entire variable domain, with the rest obtained from reference TRBV19 and TRBJ1-1, is as follows: DGGITQSPKYLFRKEGQNVTLSCEQNLNHDAMYWYRQDPGQGLRLIYYSQIVNDFQKGDIAEGYSVSREKKESFPLTVTSAQKNPTAFYLCASSLPPFGGAFFGQGTRLTVV.

Written as DNA, the CDR3 is TGTGCCAGCAGCCCCGGCTACGAGCAGTACTTC. It specifies CASSPGYEQYF. The chain combines TRBV12-3 or TRBV12-4 with TRBJ2-7; D uncertain. The CDR3 has 11 residues. The V end was cut by 6 bases, the J end by 3 bases, with 6 bases between.

V and J are TRBV2 and TRBJ1-5; TRBD1 matches 11 bases. This CDR3 has 15 residues. Trimming cost V 5 bases and J 6 bases; bases outside gene matches: 6. Germline lookup yields CDR1 SNHLY and CDR2 FYNNEI. The CDR3 DNA follows: TGTGCCAGCAGTTTAGGGACAGGGGGAAGTCAGCCCCAGCATTTT. This encodes CASSLGTGGSQPQHF.

The chain has TRBV6-5 and TRBJ2-4; D may be TRBD2 (7 bases). The germline V and J ends were trimmed by 7 bases and 14 bases, with 21 bases remaining between them. The CDR3 sequence is 13 residues long. CDR1 is MNHEY, CDR2 SVGAGI, per germline. CDR3 nucleotide sequence: TGTGCCAGCACCTTCCCCGAGGGGGGGCGTAAGTACTTC. It specifies CASTFPEGGRKYF.

The rearrangement uses TRBV11-2 and TRBJ1-2; tentative D call: TRBD1 (6 bases). This CDR3 is built from 13 residues. CDR1 is SGHAT and CDR2 is FQNNGV in the germline V gene. The V and J ends lost 5 bases and 5 bases respectively, with 12 bases between them. CDR3 nucleotides: TGTGCCAGCAGCCCAGGACAGTTTTATGGCTACACCTTC. Its protein is CASSPGQFYGYTF.

The chain joins TRBV18 to TRBJ2-1, with 9 bases that match TRBD1. V dropped 1 base and J dropped 0; count of bases not matched to a gene: 7. The CDR3 contains 18 residues. Looked up from germline, CDR1 is KGHSH and CDR2 is LQKENI. CDR3 bases: TGTGCCAGCTCACCACTTCGGACAGGGGTCAGCTCCTACAATGAGCAGTTCTTC. Amino acids: CASSPLRTGVSSYNEQFF.

The chain combines TRBV5-1 with TRBJ1-5; 7 bases line up with TRBD1. The germline CDR1 and CDR2 sequences are SGHRS and YFSETQ. Trimming cost V 0 bases and J 7 bases; bases outside gene matches: 4. CDR3 length: 14 amino acids. DNA for the CDR3: TGCGCCAGCAGCTTGGTAGGGGGCGAACAGCCCCAGCATTTT. This sequence encodes CASSLVGGEQPQHF.